The 5 T cell receptor beta chains listed next were all sequenced from one sample in a study of identical twins. Using its own MiXCR run on the 5' RACE reads, TCRdb lists one record per CDR3 protein. The sample records 200,000 to 250,000 distinct CDR3 sequences, more than 9% being singletons. Material for sequencing was memory T cells sorted from blood. These TCRs come from a man aged 45-60 years in good health.

This clonotype was observed a few times. This chain connects TRBV3-1 to TRBJ2-7, with no clear D. The V and J ends lost 3 bases and 5 bases respectively, with 5 bases between them. The CDR3 totals 11 residues. In germline, CDR1 is LGHDT, CDR2 YNNKEL (reference sequence). The CDR3 sequence: CASSHGNEQYF. The DNA of the CDR3 is TGTGCCAGCAGCCATGGAAACGAGCAGTACTTC.

This clonotype was counted many times. CDR3 in DNA: TGCGCCAGCAGCCGGAACCCCCGAGGGGATGAGCAGTTCTTC. Translation gives CASSRNPRGDEQFF. The genes are TRBV4-1 and TRBJ2-1, with D perhaps matching TRBD1 or TRBD2 (5 bases each). The V end was cut by 4 bases, the J end by 8 bases, with 15 bases between. This CDR3 is built from 14 residues. Germline V gene sequence: CDR1 MGHRA, CDR2 YSYEKL.

This clonotype was detected ten times or more. The gene calls are TRBV11-2 and TRBJ1-2, with D unclear. The CDR3 contains 13 residues. V shed 1 base and J shed 6 bases, with 9 bases lying between them. CDR1 SGHAT and CDR2 FQNNGV come from the germline V gene. As DNA, the CDR3 is TGTGCCAGCAGCTTAGGACCAAGCCATGGCTACACCTTC. This sequence encodes CASSLGPSHGYTF.

This chain joins TRBV5-1 and TRBJ2-3; 9 bases fit TRBD2. The ends lost 2 bases at V and 4 bases at J; junction bases unmatched: 5. CDR3 length: 15 amino acids. Germline CDR1 reads SGHRS; CDR2 reads YFSETQ. The CDR3 bases are TGCGCCAGCAGCTTAGGCGGGGGGGATTCAGATACGCAGTATTTT. Its protein product is CASSLGGGDSDTQYF.

The chain links TRBV4-3 to TRBJ2-2; D may match TRBD1 or TRBD2 (6 bases each). The CDR3 totals 16 residues. V lost 0 bases, J lost 4 bases, and 12 bases lay in between. CDR1 is LGHNA and CDR2 is YSLEER in the germline V gene. This chain's CDR3 is CASSQDWGAGTGELFF. CDR3 nucleotides: TGCGCCAGCAGCCAAGATTGGGGGGCCGGCACCGGGGAGCTGTTTTTT.